Described below is a single TCR beta chain sequence and its context. The data belong to a study of Ad26.COV2.S vaccination and SARS-CoV-2 variants. Generated by immunoSEQ multiplex PCR, the TCRdb table keeps only in-frame clones and is missing some. Of under 150,000 clones listed, roughly 88% are singletons. V lost 3 bases to trimming and J lost 4 bases; unmatched junction nucleotides: 8. CDR1 is KGHSH, CDR2 LQKENI, per germline. This CDR3 comprises 15 residues. The clonotype was recovered from a human donor who had recovered from COVID-19. The V and J genes are TRBV18 and TRBJ1-1, with 7 bases that match TRBD1. The material sequenced was peripheral blood, taken after recovery from COVID-19. The CDR3 sequence is CASSPGGQRSTEAFF. In nucleotides, the CDR3 is TGTGCCAGCTCACCGGGGGGACAGCGCAGCACTGAAGCTTTCTTT.